The clone carrying this T cell receptor beta chain showed up just a few times. Its target is unknown. These data belong to a study of blood T cells in healthy people across ages. General study findings and limits: The CMV status of each donor remained undetermined, and this could have confounded shifts in expanded clonotypes.

Together with a sample-barcoded 5' primer, a J-beta primer mix was included in a second PCR lasting 7 to 11 cycles. A 12-random-nucleotide template-switch adaptor tagged each cDNA molecule. TCRdb itself ran the 5' RACE reads through MiXCR, one entry per CDR3 protein. The repertoire has some 1.1 million distinct CDR3 sequences, 35% to 45% of them found once; the top ten carry around 13%. Sample donors were healthy Caucasian individuals that came from Russia, aged about 6 to 95. Each donor supplied approximately 10 milliliters of peripheral blood. Germline CDR1 is SEHNR and CDR2 is FQNEAQ (reference sequence). After removal of 3 bases from V and 4 bases from J, the junction contained 5 bases not matched to a gene. The CDR3 has 15 residues.

Sequencing was performed on blood. The chain has TRBV7-9 and TRBJ2-3, with 9 positions matching TRBD1. This receptor was obtained from a man between 18 and 35 years old in good health. In DNA form, the CDR3 reads TGTGCCAGCAGCTTCACAGGGGGCTCGTCAGATACGCAGTATTTT. Amino acids: CASSFTGGSSDTQYF.